The rows below give T cell receptor beta chains drawn from one sample of a study of regulatory T cells in long-lasting Graves disease. TCRdb processed the multiplex PCR reads anew with MiXCR; each CDR3 protein has one entry. This sample has about 470,000 distinct CDR3 sequences, with 15% to 20% found just once. These data also formed part of another study, on T cells in Graves' hyperthyroidism and ophthalmopathy.

The sample in question was peripheral blood mononuclear cells (PBMCs), obtained at new diagnosis, from a patient treated with antithyroid drugs. These receptors originate from a man between 35 and 55 years old with Graves disease. CDR3s include the opening cysteine and the closing phenylalanine or tryptophan. The D gene is left open where the match is weak. Clone size is given for some rows only: seen once, a few or many times, or a class if the clone is expanded.

many	14	TRBV28	TRBD2	TRBJ2-3	CASSGAGGPDTQYF	TGTGCCAGCAGCGGAGCGGGAGGTCCAGATACGCAGTATTTT
many	15	TRBV5-1	-	TRBJ2-1	CASSFWESSYNEQFF	TGCGCCAGCAGCTTCTGGGAGAGCTCCTACAATGAGCAGTTCTTC
few	16	TRBV25-1	-	TRBJ2-7	CANRTRGRIVSYEQYF	TGTGCCAACAGGACCCGGGGCCGGATCGTTTCCTACGAGCAGTACTTC
-	15	TRBV12-3/TRBV12-4	-	TRBJ2-7	CASNSGGALNYEQYF	TGTGCCAGCAACTCAGGGGGGGCGCTTAACTACGAGCAGTACTTC
few	16	TRBV6-4	TRBD1	TRBJ2-1	CASSIRGQVPINEQFF	TGTGCCAGCAGTATTAGGGGACAGGTTCCCATCAATGAGCAGTTCTTC
many	13	TRBV7-9	-	TRBJ2-1	CASSPTQKNGQFF	TGTGCCAGCAGCCCAACCCAGAAGAACGGGCAGTTCTTC
few	13	TRBV7-9	-	TRBJ1-2	CASSNYRTDGYTF	TGTGCCAGCAGCAACTATCGGACAGACGGCTACACCTTC
-	15	TRBV20-1	-	TRBJ1-5	CSARVGGDSNQPQHF	TGCAGTGCCCGCGTAGGGGGGGATAGCAATCAGCCCCAGCATTTT
-	16	TRBV30	TRBD2	TRBJ2-5	CAWRPRGLAGVETQYF	TGTGCCTGGAGGCCCAGAGGACTAGCGGGAGTAGAGACCCAGTACTTC
few	14	TRBV10-2	-	TRBJ1-5	CASSTGDSNQPQHF	TGCGCCAGCAGCACAGGAGATAGCAATCAGCCCCAGCATTTT
many	12	TRBV11-2	TRBD2	TRBJ2-5	CASSRPSGSKFF	TGTGCCAGCAGCCGACCTAGCGGGAGTAAGTTCTTC
many	14	TRBV29-1	TRBD2	TRBJ2-2	CSVEASGRTGELFF	TGCAGCGTTGAGGCTAGCGGGAGAACCGGGGAGCTGTTTTTT
many	12	TRBV7-9	-	TRBJ2-7	CASSPVWSEQYF	TGTGCCAGCAGCCCAGTGTGGAGCGAGCAGTACTTC
many	18	TRBV7-8	TRBD1	TRBJ2-4	CASSYPRGQGPAKNIQYF	TGTGCCAGCAGCTACCCGAGGGGGCAGGGCCCAGCCAAAAACATTCAGTACTTC
few	16	TRBV12-3/TRBV12-4	TRBD2	TRBJ2-7	CASSHPKSGGGLGQYF	TGTGCCAGCAGTCACCCCAAGAGCGGGGGAGGGCTCGGGCAGTACTTC
few	13	TRBV19	TRBD2	TRBJ2-7	CASSIAGLYEQYF	TGTGCCAGTAGTATCGCGGGACTATACGAGCAGTACTTC
-	17	TRBV28	TRBD1	TRBJ2-6	CASIPGQGLSGANVLTF	TGTGCCAGCATACCAGGACAGGGATTGTCTGGGGCCAACGTCCTGACTTTC
many	16	TRBV12-3/TRBV12-4	TRBD2	TRBJ2-2	CASSRTSGSHTGELFF	TGTGCCAGCAGTCGGACTAGCGGGAGTCACACCGGGGAGCTGTTTTTT
many	12	TRBV11-3	-	TRBJ2-1	CASSRDDNEQFF	TGTGCCAGCAGCCGCGACGACAATGAGCAGTTCTTC
many	15	TRBV6-2/TRBV6-3	TRBD1	TRBJ2-7	CASSYTTGGWNEQYF	TGTGCCAGCAGTTACACCACAGGGGGCTGGAACGAGCAGTACTTC
-	15	TRBV6-2/TRBV6-3	TRBD1	TRBJ2-2	CASVRTGVNTGELFF	TGTGCCAGCGTACGGACAGGGGTGAACACCGGGGAGCTGTTTTTT
-	14	TRBV5-1	-	TRBJ2-2	CASSQGSNTGELFF	TGCGCCAGCAGCCAGGGGTCTAACACCGGGGAGCTGTTTTTT
many	13	TRBV2	-	TRBJ1-2	CASSETASWDYTF	TGTGCCAGCAGTGAAACGGCTTCCTGGGACTACACCTTC
few	14	TRBV12-3/TRBV12-4	-	TRBJ1-3	CASSKDQIGNTIYF	TGTGCCAGCAGTAAAGACCAGATTGGAAACACCATATATTTT
many	16	TRBV6-5	-	TRBJ1-1	CASSFTMGRANTEAFF	TGTGCCAGCAGTTTTACTATGGGGAGGGCGAACACTGAAGCTTTCTTT
-	13	TRBV20-1	TRBD1	TRBJ1-2	CSAEDRVGYGYTF	TGCAGTGCTGAGGACAGGGTAGGGTATGGCTACACCTTC
few	16	TRBV19	-	TRBJ1-3	CASSIVGGNPGNTIYF	TGTGCCAGTAGTATAGTTGGGGGAAATCCTGGAAACACCATATATTTT
-	14	TRBV19	-	TRBJ2-7	CASSIEGSSYEQYF	TGTGCCAGTAGTATAGAGGGCTCCTCCTACGAGCAGTACTTC
-	16	TRBV27	TRBD2	TRBJ2-1	CASSYGTSGRAGEQFF	TGTGCCAGCAGTTACGGGACTAGCGGGAGGGCAGGTGAGCAGTTCTTC
-	15	TRBV7-3	TRBD2	TRBJ2-1	CASSFGLANYNEQFF	TGTGCCAGCAGCTTTGGACTAGCGAACTACAATGAGCAGTTCTTC
-	16	TRBV15	TRBD1	TRBJ2-5	CATSRSRDRGRETQYF	TGTGCCACCAGCAGATCCCGGGACAGGGGGCGAGAGACCCAGTACTTC
many	15	TRBV12-3/TRBV12-4	-	TRBJ2-4	CASKGRDIAKNIQYF	TGTGCCAGCAAAGGCAGGGACATAGCCAAAAACATTCAGTACTTC
-	14	TRBV18	TRBD1	TRBJ1-2	CASSPSGGSRGYTF	TGTGCCAGCTCACCTTCAGGGGGGAGTCGTGGCTACACCTTC
few	13	TRBV28	-	TRBJ2-2	CASSLLLGGELFF	TGTGCCAGCAGTTTATTGCTCGGGGGGGAGCTGTTTTTT
many	12	TRBV7-9	-	TRBJ1-5	CASSLGQEPQHF	TGTGCCAGCAGCTTAGGGCAGGAGCCCCAGCATTTT
many	16	TRBV27	TRBD1	TRBJ2-2	CASSLLGGRDTGELFF	TGTGCCAGCAGTTTACTAGGGGGCCGGGACACCGGGGAGCTGTTTTTT
many	14	TRBV5-1	TRBD1	TRBJ2-7	CASSHGTGLDEQYF	TGCGCCAGCAGCCACGGGACAGGGTTGGACGAGCAGTACTTC
-	16	TRBV9	-	TRBJ2-1	CASSWGRIKGYNEQFF	TGTGCCAGCAGCTGGGGACGGATCAAGGGGTACAATGAGCAGTTCTTC
-	13	TRBV2	-	TRBJ1-6	CASMAGGNSPLHF	TGTGCCAGCATGGCCGGGGGGAATTCACCCCTCCACTTT
many	14	TRBV10-3	TRBD1	TRBJ2-1	CAISESNRGNEQFF	TGTGCCATCAGTGAGTCGAACAGGGGCAATGAGCAGTTCTTC
many	16	TRBV9	TRBD2	TRBJ2-5	CASSVVGSGLQETQYF	TGTGCCAGCAGCGTAGTCGGTAGCGGGCTTCAAGAGACCCAGTACTTC
many	13	TRBV6-1	-	TRBJ1-2	CASSDNRIYGYTF	TGTGCCAGCAGTGATAACAGAATTTATGGCTACACCTTC
-	12	TRBV14	TRBD2	TRBJ2-7	CASSKGRVEQYF	TGTGCCAGCAGCAAAGGGAGGGTCGAGCAGTACTTC
many	15	TRBV5-1	-	TRBJ2-1	CASSLDSAFYNEQFF	TGCGCCAGCAGCTTAGACAGCGCCTTCTACAATGAGCAGTTCTTC
many	12	TRBV20-1	TRBD2	TRBJ2-7	CSAGSGSFEQYF	TGCAGTGCTGGAAGCGGGAGTTTCGAGCAGTACTTC
few	12	TRBV19	-	TRBJ1-1	CASSHRNTEAFF	TGCGCCAGCAGCCACAGGAACACTGAAGCTTTCTTT
many	12	TRBV7-8	-	TRBJ2-1	CASNRGGKEQFF	TGTGCCAGCAACCGAGGGGGAAAAGAGCAGTTCTTC
few	13	TRBV24-1	-	TRBJ2-1	CATSDFGAGEQFF	-
-	16	TRBV12-3/TRBV12-4	-	TRBJ1-5	CANSLGTPWGNQPQHF	TGTGCCAACAGTTTGGGTACCCCCTGGGGCAATCAGCCCCAGCATTTT
-	16	TRBV28	TRBD2	TRBJ2-2	CASSPRLAWNTGELFF	TGTGCCAGCAGTCCCCGACTAGCTTGGAACACCGGGGAGCTGTTTTTT
many	16	TRBV12-3/TRBV12-4	-	TRBJ2-7	CASSFALVEESGEQYF	TGTGCCAGCAGTTTTGCCCTCGTTGAGGAGTCTGGTGAGCAGTACTTC
-	16	TRBV12-3/TRBV12-4	TRBD2	TRBJ2-1	CASSLLAGGPNNEQFF	TGTGCCAGCAGTTTATTGGCGGGAGGGCCTAATAATGAGCAGTTCTTC
-	16	TRBV7-3	-	TRBJ2-2	CASSLKRPNWGGELFF	TGTGCCAGCAGCTTAAAAAGACCAAATTGGGGCGGGGAGCTGTTTTTT